Listed below are T cell receptor beta chains from one sample, sequenced in a study of blood T cell repertoires in COVID-19. Assay: immunoSEQ multiplex PCR; the TCRdb copy retains only in-frame clones and omits some. The sample consists of 30,000 to 45,000 clones, more than 70% of them appearing once. The sequenced sample consisted of peripheral blood. The receptor source for this set is a man in his 60s with active COVID-19. CDR3s leave out the opening cysteine and the closing phenylalanine or tryptophan.

v_call: TRBV11-1
cdr3_aa: ASSTRGTSGNEQF

v_call: TRBV7-2
cdr3_aa: ASSLAGGQGHYGYT

v_call: TRBV18
cdr3_aa: ASSPLETGVGEQY

v_call: TRBV24-1
cdr3_aa: ATSSGTSGRSGTGELF

v_call: TRBV15
cdr3_aa: ATSRERNTEAF

v_call: TRBV6-4
cdr3_aa: ASSDWGTGKGDTDTQY

v_call: TRBV6-2/TRBV6-3
cdr3_aa: ASSYDEGATYGYT

v_call: TRBV4-1
cdr3_aa: ASSQSTGTLTDTQY

v_call: TRBV5-1
cdr3_aa: ASSPTESRGNEQF

v_call: TRBV19
cdr3_aa: ASSIPLAGGYNEQF

v_call: TRBV27
cdr3_aa: ASSRTTGTYEQY

v_call: TRBV10-3
cdr3_aa: AISEGTGGDEQY

v_call: TRBV7-9
cdr3_aa: ASSMGQGAMDSPLH

v_call: TRBV27
cdr3_aa: ASSLNPGGTGGYT

v_call: TRBV7-2
cdr3_aa: ASSLVTGGYGNTIY

v_call: TRBV18
cdr3_aa: ASSPLRGLETQY

v_call: TRBV5-1
cdr3_aa: ASSLDPGSETQY

v_call: TRBV5-5
cdr3_aa: ASSSTSGNTDTQY

v_call: TRBV27
cdr3_aa: ASRQGNQPQH

v_call: TRBV10-3
cdr3_aa: AISEFWDRVTGELF

v_call: TRBV28
cdr3_aa: ASLQGPYGYT

v_call: TRBV7-3
cdr3_aa: ASSLLAGGAGELF

v_call: TRBV11-2
cdr3_aa: ASSLTGQPNYGYT

v_call: TRBV6-2/TRBV6-3
cdr3_aa: ASSRTGGLSGANVLT

v_call: TRBV7-2
cdr3_aa: ASSLLQGVEAF

v_call: TRBV4-1
cdr3_aa: ASSQPGGASRRELF

v_call: TRBV11-2
cdr3_aa: ASSSPRLAGSYEQY

v_call: TRBV5-1
cdr3_aa: ASSLGPSGSLNTGELF

v_call: TRBV6-4
cdr3_aa: ASSREREGSYNEQF

v_call: TRBV5-5
cdr3_aa: ASSPRTRGPYEQY

v_call: TRBV28
cdr3_aa: ASSLDRVENIQY

v_call: TRBV2
cdr3_aa: ASSVQGTNEKLF

v_call: TRBV9
cdr3_aa: ASSVAAGNYGYT

v_call: TRBV5-1
cdr3_aa: ASSLAGLAGAISYEQY

v_call: TRBV11-2
cdr3_aa: ASSTRTSGRAGELF

v_call: TRBV6-5
cdr3_aa: ASSYGGVGSYEQY

v_call: TRBV2
cdr3_aa: ASVSTYSYEQY

v_call: TRBV18
cdr3_aa: ASSPWDSGRTYEQY

v_call: TRBV6-2/TRBV6-3
cdr3_aa: ASSWGTGMLNEQY

v_call: TRBV19
cdr3_aa: ASSINSQETQY

v_call: TRBV27
cdr3_aa: ASSSAHRGGSYEQY

v_call: TRBV29-1
cdr3_aa: SVGGGGVSSGANVLT

v_call: TRBV28
cdr3_aa: ASSLGRWDTGELF

v_call: TRBV7-3
cdr3_aa: ASSSTSGRAWGGYNEQF